This entry lists 5 T cell receptor beta chains sequenced from one sample in a study of beta chain features in type 1 diabetes. Expressed TCRB transcripts were sequenced because the entire RNA isolate underwent reverse transcription. Only in-frame clones appear in the TCRdb table, and some are missing; sequencing was by immunoSEQ multiplex PCR. The sample consists of about 140,000 clones, 6.9% of them appearing once. Sequenced: central memory CD4+ T cells from blood. The origin of the receptors is a woman aged 25 to 39 in good health.

This clone has at least ten counts. The CDR3 reads CASSAGTGSITDTQYF. As DNA, the CDR3 is TGTGCCAGCAGCGCCGGGACAGGCTCTATCACAGATACGCAGTATTTT. V is TRBV9 and J is TRBJ2-3, with 8 bases lining up with TRBD1. The CDR3 contains 16 residues. The trim removed 3 bases at V and 2 bases at J, leaving 8 bases unmatched. Germline CDR1 and CDR2: SGDLS and YYNGEE. Looking up the rest from reference TRBV9 and TRBJ2-3 gives the full variable domain: DSGVTQTPKHLITATGQRVTLRCSPRSGDLSVYWYQQSLDQGLQFLIQYYNGEERAKGNILERFSAQQFPDLHSELNLSSLELGDSALYFCASSAGTGSITDTQYFGPGTRLTVL.

This clone was counted ten times or more. This chain uses TRBV2 with TRBJ2-1; D ambiguous. CDR1 is SNHLY, CDR2 FYNNEI, per germline. The CDR3 is 13 amino acids. V was cut by 7 bases and J by 6 bases, with 13 bases left in between. CDR3: CASTRRALNEQFF. The CDR3 DNA is TGTGCCAGCACCCGTCGAGCCCTCAATGAGCAGTTCTTC.

This clone showed up just a few times. The chain recombines TRBV10-3 with TRBJ1-3; a possible D gene is TRBD1 (5 bases). V was pared by 3 bases and J by 6 bases, with 15 bases between. The germline CDR1 and CDR2 sequences are ENHRY and SYGVKD. The CDR3 consists of 15 residues. CDR3 in DNA: TGTGCCATCAGTGAACCCGGGACTCTTGAAAACACCATATATTTT. It is translated as CAISEPGTLENTIYF.

Many counts were recorded for this clone. This chain uses TRBV30 with TRBJ2-4; no firm D call. V was trimmed by 0 bases and J by 0 bases, leaving 9 bases between them. The CDR3 is made up of 15 amino acids. CDR1 GTSNPN and CDR2 SVGIG come from the germline V gene (reference sequence). CDR3 residues: CAWSVNSRAKNIQYF. CDR3 DNA: TGTGCCTGGAGTGTGAATAGCAGAGCCAAAAACATTCAGTACTTC. The whole variable domain, filled in from reference TRBV30 and TRBJ2-4, reads SQTIHQWPATLVQPVGSPLSLECTVEGTSNPNLYWYRQAAGRGLQLLFYSVGIGQISSEVPQNLSASRPQDRQFILSSKKLLLSDSGFYLCAWSVNSRAKNIQYFGAGTRLSVL.

This clone appeared a few times. The V gene is TRBV7-2, the J gene TRBJ2-4; 7 positions match TRBD2. J was trimmed by 11 bases and V by 4 bases; bases with no gene match: 5. CDR1 SGHTA and CDR2 FQGNSA come from the germline V gene. This CDR3 region has 12 residues. In DNA, the CDR3 is TGTGCCAGCAGCTCAGTCGGACTAGTTCAGTACTTC. It is translated as CASSSVGLVQYF. The full variable domain, with the rest looked up from reference TRBV7-2 and TRBJ2-4, is GAGVSQSPSNKVTEKGKDVELRCDPISGHTALYWYRQSLGQGLEFLIYFQGNSAPDKSGLPSDRFSAERTGGSVSTLTIQRTQQEDSAVYLCASSSVGLVQYFGAGTRLSVL.